The 10 T cell receptor beta chains listed next were all sequenced from one sample in a study of metastatic and nonmetastatic thyroid tumors. With MiXCR, TCRdb called clones anew from the PCR reads. This sample has around 45,000 clones, with under 20% found just once. No treatment of any kind had been given to any patient before thyroid surgery. The material sequenced was blood. The receptors were gathered from a female donor with papillary thyroid cancer or a benign thyroid nodule (not recorded which). Some clones in this sample may be carry-over from other donors' samples.

This clone was seen more than once but under ten times. A much larger clone lies one base from this, so it may be a read error. The rearrangement links TRBV29-1 to TRBJ2-3; 14 bases map to TRBD2. CDR3 length: 14 amino acids. Germline V gene data show CDR1 as SQVTM and CDR2 as ANQGSEA. Here the CDR3 reads CISAGLAGVRSQYF. As DNA, the CDR3 is TGCATCTCCGCGGGACTAGCGGGAGTACGGTCGCAGTATTTT.

Details on this clone: An end of the junction differs from the germline gene, which may be a read error. The CDR3 DNA follows: TGTGCCATCAGTTTTTCAGGGGAGGGTGGCTACACCTTC. Translating gives CAISFSGEGGYTF. The rearrangement uses TRBV12-3 or TRBV12-4 and TRBJ1-2, with a possible D match to TRBD1 (6 bases). The length of the CDR3 is 13 residues.

This clone showed up many times. This CDR3 reads CSARDRDRGLGETQYF. The CDR3 nucleotides are TGCAGTGCTAGAGATCGGGACAGGGGGCTTGGAGAGACCCAGTACTTC. The chain is built from TRBV20-1 and TRBJ2-5; 12 positions agree with TRBD1. CDR1 is DFQATT, CDR2 SNEGSKA, per germline (reference sequence). V shed 0 bases, J shed 4 bases, and the junction held 6 bases outside the gene matches. The CDR3 runs 16 residues.

There are a few counts of this clone. This chain connects TRBV28 to TRBJ2-5; TRBD2 is a possible D gene (5 bases). The CDR3 contains 15 residues. Between the trimmed V and J ends, which lost 6 bases and 4 bases, there was a span of 18 bases. Germline assignment: CDR1 MDHEN and CDR2 SYDVKM. In DNA, the CDR3 is TGTGCCAGCAGCACCCCGGGAAGGGATGGAGAGACCCAGTACTTC. Its protein product is CASSTPGRDGETQYF. Combining the CDR3 with reference TRBV28 and TRBJ2-5 gives the whole variable domain DVKVTQSSRYLVKRTGEKVFLECVQDMDHENMFWYRQDPGLGLRLIYFSYDVKMKEKGDIPEGYSVSREKKERFSLILESASTNQTSMYLCASSTPGRDGETQYFGPGTRLLVL.

This clone has just a few counts. The V gene is TRBV6-1, the J gene TRBJ2-1, with TRBD1 as a possible D gene (6 bases). The CDR3 length is 15 residues. Deletions cut 4 bases from V and 4 bases from J, with 14 bases between. The germline gives CDR1 MNHNS, CDR2 SASEGT. The CDR3, as DNA: TGTGCCAGCAGTGTTCAGCTGGGGGCGTACAATGAGCAGTTCTTC. Protein: CASSVQLGAYNEQFF.

CDR3 bases: TGTGCCAGCAGTGGAAGGGCCGGGACCGTCTACGAGCAGTACTTC. Its protein product is CASSGRAGTVYEQYF. V usage is TRBV6-1 and J usage is TRBJ2-7; D is tentatively TRBD1 or TRBD2 (5 bases each). CDR1 is MNHNS and CDR2 is SASEGT in the germline V gene. The CDR3 runs to 15 residues. The V end was cut by 4 bases, the J end by 3 bases, with 16 bases between.

This clone was found many times. The rearrangement joins TRBV13 to TRBJ2-7, with 8 bases aligning to TRBD2. V trimming: 5 bases; J trimming: 4 bases; junction bases outside the gene matches: 10. The CDR3 length is 15 residues. The germline V gene encodes CDR1 PRHDT and CDR2 FYEKMQ (reference sequence). Here the CDR3 reads CASSQPGGPSYEQYF. The CDR3 bases are TGTGCCAGCAGCCAACCGGGGGGGCCCTCTTACGAGCAGTACTTC.

The chain employs TRBV6-1 and TRBJ2-6; no definite D call. From germline, CDR1 is MNHNS and CDR2 SASEGT. This CDR3 has 16 amino acids. V dropped 5 bases and J dropped 0 bases, with 11 bases sitting between them. Here the CDR3 reads CASSLWSPSGANVLTF. The CDR3 nucleotides read TGTGCCAGCAGTCTTTGGTCTCCCTCTGGGGCCAACGTCCTGACTTTC.

Within the sample, this clone is medium-sized. CDR3 in DNA: TGTGCCAGCAGTGATAGCGGGGTCGACTCCTACGAGCAGTACTTC. Translation: CASSDSGVDSYEQYF. This chain uses TRBV6-1 with TRBJ2-7; 8 nucleotides match TRBD2. CDR3 size: 15 residues. Per germline, CDR1 MNHNS and CDR2 SASEGT. V shed 3 bases and J 0 bases; nucleotides not matched to a gene: 4.

This clone was detected many times. The sample holds other DNA sequences that translate to the same CDR3. The V gene is TRBV12-3 or TRBV12-4, the J gene TRBJ2-3; a possible D gene is TRBD2 (5 bases). Trimming removed 5 bases at V and 4 bases at J, with 13 bases between. CDR3 length: 14 amino acids. The CDR3: CASSPKTGSDTQYF. The CDR3 DNA reads as TGTGCCAGCAGTCCCAAGACGGGGTCAGATACGCAGTATTTT.